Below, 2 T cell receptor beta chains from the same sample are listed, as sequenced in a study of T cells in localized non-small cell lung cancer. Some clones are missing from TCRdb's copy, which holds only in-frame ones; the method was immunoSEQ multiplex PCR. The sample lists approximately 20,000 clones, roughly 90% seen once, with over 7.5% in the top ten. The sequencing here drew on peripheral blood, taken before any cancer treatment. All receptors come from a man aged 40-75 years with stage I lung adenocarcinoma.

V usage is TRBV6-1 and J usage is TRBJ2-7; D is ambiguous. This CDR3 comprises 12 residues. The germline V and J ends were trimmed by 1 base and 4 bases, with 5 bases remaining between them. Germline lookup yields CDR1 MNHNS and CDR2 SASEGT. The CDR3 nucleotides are TGTGCCAGCAGTGAAGTCCTATACGAGCAGTACTTC. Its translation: CASSEVLYEQYF.

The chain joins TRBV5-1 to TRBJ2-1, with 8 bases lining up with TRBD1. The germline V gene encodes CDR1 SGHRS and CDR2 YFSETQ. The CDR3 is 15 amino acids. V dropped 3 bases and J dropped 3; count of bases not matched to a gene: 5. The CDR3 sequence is CASSSMDRVYNEQFF. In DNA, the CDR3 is TGCGCCAGCAGCTCCATGGACAGGGTCTACAATGAGCAGTTCTTC.